A selection of T cell receptor beta chains follows, all from one sample in a study of beta chain features in type 1 diabetes. Measured with immunoSEQ multiplex PCR; TCRdb has only the in-frame clones, and not every one. The sample records under 150,000 clones, roughly 50% being singletons. The specimen was Tregs from blood. The receptors stem from a man between 18 and 35 years old in good health. Both conserved end residues are part of each CDR3. Each record gives: J gene, clone size, V gene, D gene, CDR3 protein, CDR3 DNA. The D gene is left open where the match is weak. Some rows mark clone size as missing; the rest say once, few, many or name a class of expanded clone.

TRBJ2-1 | . | TRBV6-5 | . | CASSFMSYNEQFF | TGTGCCAGCAGTTTCATGAGTTACAATGAGCAGTTCTTC
TRBJ2-2 | few | TRBV7-2 | . | CASSPGMVAGELFF | TGTGCCAGCAGCCCGGGGATGGTCGCCGGGGAGCTGTTTTTT
TRBJ2-1 | few | TRBV7-9 | TRBD2 | CASNIRRTSGDNEQFF | TGTGCCAGCAACATCAGACGGACTAGCGGGGACAATGAGCAGTTCTTC
TRBJ2-1 | few | TRBV28 | TRBD2 | CASSGSRYLDEQFF | TGTGCCAGTAGCGGGAGTCGCTACCTAGATGAGCAGTTCTTC
TRBJ1-1 | . | TRBV29-1 | . | CSVDGMNTEAFF | TGCAGCGTTGACGGTATGAACACTGAAGCTTTCTTT
TRBJ2-5 | . | TRBV18 | . | CASSPLVGQETQYF | TGTGCCAGCTCACCTCTAGTCGGCCAAGAGACCCAGTACTTC
TRBJ2-4 | . | TRBV7-8 | . | CASSLGHSAKNIQYF | TGTGCCAGCAGCCTAGGACACTCAGCCAAAAACATTCAGTACTTC
TRBJ2-3 | . | TRBV5-5 | TRBD2 | CASKSAGGPDTQYF | TGTGCCAGCAAATCGGCGGGGGGGCCAGATACGCAGTATTTT
TRBJ1-1 | . | TRBV19 | . | CASGGGMGTEAFF | TGTGCCAGTGGGGGGGGCATGGGGACTGAAGCTTTCTTT
TRBJ1-2 | . | TRBV10-3 | TRBD1 | CAISPQGNYGYTF | TGTGCCATCAGTCCACAGGGGAACTATGGCTACACCTTC
TRBJ2-1 | . | TRBV7-8 | TRBD2 | CASSFSGSSYNEQFF | TGTGCCAGCAGCTTTAGCGGGAGCTCCTACAATGAGCAGTTCTTC
TRBJ1-2 | . | TRBV6-6 | . | CASSEAEGWGYTF | TGTGCCAGCAGCGAGGCGGAGGGCTGGGGCTACACCTTC
TRBJ2-5 | few | TRBV6-6 | TRBD1 | CASSLGGRETQYF | TGTGCCAGCAGTTTAGGGGGCAGGGAGACCCAGTACTTC
TRBJ2-3 | . | TRBV6-5 | . | CASSYDLYTQYF | TGTGCCAGCAGTTACGATCTATATACGCAGTATTTT
TRBJ2-1 | . | TRBV5-4 | TRBD2 | CASSLELAGAGEQFF | TGTGCCAGCAGCTTGGAGCTAGCGGGGGCGGGTGAGCAGTTCTTC
TRBJ2-2 | . | TRBV2 | . | CASITPDSPADTGELFF | TGTGCCAGCATCACCCCGGACAGTCCGGCGGACACCGGGGAGCTGTTTTTT
TRBJ1-1 | . | TRBV29-1 | . | CSTAWGRKTEAFF | TGCAGCACCGCGTGGGGGAGGAAGACTGAAGCTTTCTTT
TRBJ2-1 | once | TRBV10-3 | TRBD2 | CAIRGLADSSYNEQFF | TGTGCCATCAGGGGACTAGCGGATTCATCCTACAATGAGCAGTTCTTC
TRBJ2-1 | few | TRBV11-2 | . | CASSAADEQFF | TGTGCCAGCAGCGCGGCGGATGAGCAGTTCTTC
TRBJ2-7 | few | TRBV6-1 | TRBD1 | CASTGQPTSSYEQYF | TGTGCCAGCACGGGACAGCCTACTTCCTCCTACGAGCAGTACTTC
TRBJ2-3 | few | TRBV9 | . | CASSVLAETDTQYF | TGTGCCAGCAGCGTATTGGCGGAGACAGATACGCAGTATTTT
TRBJ1-2 | . | TRBV25-1 | . | CASSGRGKIAYTF | TGTGCCAGCAGTGGCAGGGGAAAAATCGCCTACACCTTC
TRBJ1-2 | . | TRBV2 | . | CASIQGIYYGYTF | TGTGCCAGCATTCAGGGAATATACTATGGCTACACCTTC
TRBJ2-1 | few | TRBV6-1 | . | CASSPSAGNEQFF | TGTGCCAGCAGCCCCTCGGCGGGCAATGAGCAGTTCTTC
TRBJ2-1 | once | TRBV7-9 | TRBD2 | CAGRTSGGQGEQFF | TGTGCCGGAAGGACTAGCGGGGGTCAGGGTGAGCAGTTCTTC
TRBJ1-5 | . | TRBV2 | . | CASSEALLIIQPQHF | TGTGCCAGCAGTGAAGCGCTTCTAATAATTCAGCCCCAGCATTTT
TRBJ1-5 | few | TRBV29-1 | . | CSVVDGGIGPQHF | TGCAGCGTTGTGGACGGAGGCATTGGGCCCCAGCATTTT
TRBJ2-7 | few | TRBV28 | . | CASRRFPGTNYEQYF | TGTGCCAGCAGAAGATTTCCCGGGACAAACTACGAGCAGTACTTC
TRBJ1-3 | few | TRBV6-5 | . | CASSLGNTIYF | TGTGCCAGCAGTTTAGGAAACACCATATATTTT
TRBJ2-2 | . | TRBV27 | . | CASSLYRASGTGELFF | TGTGCCAGCAGTTTATACAGGGCGTCGGGCACCGGGGAGCTGTTTTTT
TRBJ1-2 | few | TRBV28 | TRBD1 | CASSPTGVGYTF | TGTGCCAGCAGTCCAACAGGGGTTGGCTACACCTTC
TRBJ2-4 | . | TRBV30 | . | CAWSLSKNIQYF | TGTGCCTGGAGTTTATCCAAAAACATTCAGTACTTC
TRBJ2-5 | . | TRBV13 | . | CASSSQGGHGETQYF | TGTGCCAGCAGCTCCCAGGGAGGACATGGGGAGACCCAGTACTTC
TRBJ2-3 | . | TRBV7-8 | TRBD2 | CASSSALYSGATDTQYF | TGTGCCAGCAGCAGCGCACTATATAGCGGGGCCACAGATACGCAGTATTTT
TRBJ1-2 | few | TRBV29-1 | TRBD1 | CSMRQGGYGYTF | TGCAGCATGCGACAGGGAGGCTATGGCTACACCTTC
TRBJ1-5 | . | TRBV7-8 | . | CASSFPGQPQHF | TGTGCCAGCAGCTTCCCCGGGCAGCCCCAGCATTTT
TRBJ2-1 | . | TRBV11-2 | TRBD2 | CASRGREGSNEQFF | TGTGCCAGCAGGGGGAGGGAAGGAAGCAATGAGCAGTTCTTC
TRBJ2-1 | . | TRBV6-6 | . | CASSYSGQLGGEQFF | TGTGCCAGCAGTTACTCGGGGCAGTTGGGCGGTGAGCAGTTCTTC
TRBJ1-6 | few | TRBV5-4 | . | CASRRGGDNSPLHF | TGTGCCAGCCGCCGGGGGGGCGATAATTCACCCCTCCACTTT
TRBJ2-1 | . | TRBV7-9 | . | CASSGGAHNEQFF | TGTGCCAGCAGCGGAGGCGCCCACAATGAGCAGTTCTTC
TRBJ1-5 | . | TRBV30 | . | CAWNRAGNQPQHF | TGTGCCTGGAACAGGGCGGGCAATCAGCCCCAGCATTTT
TRBJ2-1 | . | TRBV7-9 | . | CASSLSGNEQFF | TGTGCCAGCAGCTTGTCGGGTAATGAGCAGTTCTTC
TRBJ1-5 | few | TRBV25-1 | . | CASSAQGYSNQPQHF | TGTGCCAGCAGTGCCCAGGGGTATAGCAATCAGCCCCAGCATTTT
TRBJ2-1 | . | TRBV28 | TRBD2 | CASSLWASGNNEQFF | TGTGCCAGCAGTTTATGGGCTAGCGGGAACAATGAGCAGTTCTTC